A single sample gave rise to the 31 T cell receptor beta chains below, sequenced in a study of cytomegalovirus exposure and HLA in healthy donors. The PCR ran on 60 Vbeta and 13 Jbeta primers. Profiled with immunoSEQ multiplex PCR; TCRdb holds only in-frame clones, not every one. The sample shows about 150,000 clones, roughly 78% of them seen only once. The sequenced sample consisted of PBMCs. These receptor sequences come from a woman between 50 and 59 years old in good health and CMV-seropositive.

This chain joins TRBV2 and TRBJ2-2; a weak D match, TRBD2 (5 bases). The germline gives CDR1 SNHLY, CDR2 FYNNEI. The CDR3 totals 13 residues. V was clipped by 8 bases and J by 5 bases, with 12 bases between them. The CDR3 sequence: CASGSRGTGELFF. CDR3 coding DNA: TGTGCCAGCGGATCACGGGGAACCGGGGAGCTGTTTTTT.

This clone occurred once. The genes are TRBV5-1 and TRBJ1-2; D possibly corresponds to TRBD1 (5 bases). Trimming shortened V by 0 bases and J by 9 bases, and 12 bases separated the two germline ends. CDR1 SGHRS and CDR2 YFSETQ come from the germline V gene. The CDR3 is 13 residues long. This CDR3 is CASSLETAMSYTF. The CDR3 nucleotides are TGCGCCAGCAGCTTGGAGACAGCCATGAGCTACACCTTC.

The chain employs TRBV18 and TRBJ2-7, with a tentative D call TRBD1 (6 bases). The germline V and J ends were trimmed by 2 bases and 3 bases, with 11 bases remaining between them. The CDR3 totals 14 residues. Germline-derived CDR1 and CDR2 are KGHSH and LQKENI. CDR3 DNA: TGTGCCAGCTCACCAGGGGACATTATCTACGAGCAGTACTTC. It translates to CASSPGDIIYEQYF.

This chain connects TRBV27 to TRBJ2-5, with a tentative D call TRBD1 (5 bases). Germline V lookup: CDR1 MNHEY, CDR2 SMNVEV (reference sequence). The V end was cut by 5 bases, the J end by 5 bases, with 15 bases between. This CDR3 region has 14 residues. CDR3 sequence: CASSPATATETQYF. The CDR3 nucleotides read TGTGCCAGCAGTCCCGCGACAGCGACGGAGACCCAGTACTTC.

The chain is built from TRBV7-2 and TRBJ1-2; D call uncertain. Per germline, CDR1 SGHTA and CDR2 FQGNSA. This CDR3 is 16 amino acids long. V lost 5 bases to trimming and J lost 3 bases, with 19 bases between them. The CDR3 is CASSKGGNRGDYGYTF. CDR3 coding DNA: TGTGCCAGCAGCAAGGGAGGGAACCGGGGTGACTATGGCTACACCTTC.

CDR3 sequence (DNA): TGTGCCAGCAGCCCGCAGGGGGCGGGAAGGACTGAAGCTTTCTTT. Translation: CASSPQGAGRTEAFF. The genes are TRBV7-3 and TRBJ1-1, with 8 bases matching TRBD1. The ends lost 5 bases at V and 5 bases at J; junction bases unmatched: 10. The CDR3 sequence is 15 residues long. Per the germline V gene, CDR1 is SGHTA and CDR2 is FQGTGA.

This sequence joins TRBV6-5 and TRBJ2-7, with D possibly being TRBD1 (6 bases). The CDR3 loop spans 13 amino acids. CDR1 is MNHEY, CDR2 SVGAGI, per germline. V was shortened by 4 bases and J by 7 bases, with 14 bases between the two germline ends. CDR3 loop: CASSLGTNGEQYF. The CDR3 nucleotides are TGTGCCAGCAGTTTGGGGACAAATGGGGAGCAGTACTTC.

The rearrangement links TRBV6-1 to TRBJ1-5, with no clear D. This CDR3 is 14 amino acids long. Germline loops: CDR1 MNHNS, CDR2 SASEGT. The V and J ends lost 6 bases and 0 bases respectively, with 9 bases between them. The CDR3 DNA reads TGTGCCAGCAGCTTGGTAGTTAGCAATCAGCCCCAGCATTTT. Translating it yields CASSLVVSNQPQHF.

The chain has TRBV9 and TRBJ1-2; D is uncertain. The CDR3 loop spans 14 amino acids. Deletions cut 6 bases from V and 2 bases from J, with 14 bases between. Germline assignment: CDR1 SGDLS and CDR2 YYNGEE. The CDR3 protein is CASTPWEGNYGYTF. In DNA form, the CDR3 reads TGTGCCAGCACCCCCTGGGAGGGAAACTATGGCTACACCTTC.

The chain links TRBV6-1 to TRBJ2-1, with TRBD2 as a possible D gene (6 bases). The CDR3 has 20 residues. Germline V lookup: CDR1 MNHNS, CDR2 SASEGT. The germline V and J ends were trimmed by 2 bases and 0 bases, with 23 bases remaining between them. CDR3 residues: CASSESTGRLAESSYNEQFF. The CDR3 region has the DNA TGTGCCAGCAGTGAATCTACAGGACGTTTAGCGGAGAGCTCCTACAATGAGCAGTTCTTC.

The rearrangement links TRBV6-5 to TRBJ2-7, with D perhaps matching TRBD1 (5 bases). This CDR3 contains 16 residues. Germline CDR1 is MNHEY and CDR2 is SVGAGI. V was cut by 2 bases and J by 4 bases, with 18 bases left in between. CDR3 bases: TGTGCCAGCAGTTACGGTGAGGACAACCTCTTTTACGAGCAGTACTTC. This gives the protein CASSYGEDNLFYEQYF.

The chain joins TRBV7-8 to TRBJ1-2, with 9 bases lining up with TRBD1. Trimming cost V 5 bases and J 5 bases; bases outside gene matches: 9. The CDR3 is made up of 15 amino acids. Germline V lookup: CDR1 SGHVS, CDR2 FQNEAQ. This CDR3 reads CASSLRDRAGYGYTF. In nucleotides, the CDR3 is TGTGCCAGCAGCCTCCGGGACAGGGCAGGGTATGGCTACACCTTC.

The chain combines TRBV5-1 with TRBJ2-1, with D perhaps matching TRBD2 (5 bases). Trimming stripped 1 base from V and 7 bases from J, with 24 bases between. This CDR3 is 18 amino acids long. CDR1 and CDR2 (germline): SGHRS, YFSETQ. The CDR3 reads CASSLFPSASRGSNEQFF. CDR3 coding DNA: TGCGCCAGCAGCTTGTTCCCTTCGGCTAGCCGTGGGTCGAATGAGCAGTTCTTC.

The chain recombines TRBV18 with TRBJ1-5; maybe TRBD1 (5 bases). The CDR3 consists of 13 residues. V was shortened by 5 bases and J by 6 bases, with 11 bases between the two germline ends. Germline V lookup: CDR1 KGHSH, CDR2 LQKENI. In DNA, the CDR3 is TGTGCCAGCTCATCGGACGGGGGTCAGCCCCAGCATTTT. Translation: CASSSDGGQPQHF.

The CDR3 coding sequence is TGTGCCAGCAGCCTTGTTCTGAGCGGGGGGGCCCCAGATACGCAGTATTTT. Its protein product is CASSLVLSGGAPDTQYF. The J gene is TRBJ2-3, the V gene TRBV5-4; 10 nucleotides agree with TRBD2. CDR1 SGHNT and CDR2 YYREEE come from the germline V gene (reference sequence). After removal of 4 bases from V and 4 bases from J, the junction contained 12 bases not matched to a gene. The CDR3 consists of 17 residues.

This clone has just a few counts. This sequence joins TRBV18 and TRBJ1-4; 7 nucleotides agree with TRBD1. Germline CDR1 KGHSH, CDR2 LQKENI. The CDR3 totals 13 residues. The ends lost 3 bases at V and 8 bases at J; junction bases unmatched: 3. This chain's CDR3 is CASSPDRKEKLFF. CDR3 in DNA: TGTGCCAGCTCACCGGACAGGAAAGAAAAACTGTTTTTT. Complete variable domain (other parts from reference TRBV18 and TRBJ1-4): NAGVMQNPRHLVRRRGQEARLRCSPMKGHSHVYWYRQLPEEGLKFMVYLQKENIIDESGMPKERFSAEFPKEGPSILRIQQVVRGDSAAYFCASSPDRKEKLFFGSGTQLSVL.

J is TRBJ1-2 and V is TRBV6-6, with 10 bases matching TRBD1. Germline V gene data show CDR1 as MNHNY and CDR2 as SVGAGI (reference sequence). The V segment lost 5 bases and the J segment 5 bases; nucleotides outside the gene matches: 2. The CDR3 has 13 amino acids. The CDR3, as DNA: TGTGCCAGCAGTCGACAGGGGGCGTATGGCTACACCTTC. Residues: CASSRQGAYGYTF.

The CDR3 DNA reads as TGTGCTAGTGGTGATAGCAATCAGCCCCAGCATTTT. It encodes CASGDSNQPQHF. V and J are TRBV6-1 and TRBJ1-5, with D uncertain. This CDR3 region has 12 residues. Germline V gene sequence: CDR1 MNHNS, CDR2 SASEGT.

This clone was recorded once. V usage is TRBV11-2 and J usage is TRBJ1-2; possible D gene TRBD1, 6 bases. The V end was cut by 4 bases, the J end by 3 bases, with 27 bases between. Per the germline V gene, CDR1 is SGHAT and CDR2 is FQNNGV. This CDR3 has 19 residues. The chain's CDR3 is CASSSQRTGRIPQDYGYTF. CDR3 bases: TGTGCCAGCAGCTCCCAACGAACAGGGCGTATCCCTCAAGACTATGGCTACACCTTC.

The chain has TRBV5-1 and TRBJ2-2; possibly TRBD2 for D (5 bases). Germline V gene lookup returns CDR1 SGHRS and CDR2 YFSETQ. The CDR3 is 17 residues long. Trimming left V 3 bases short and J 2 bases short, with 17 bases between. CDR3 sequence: CASSSILRTANTGELFF. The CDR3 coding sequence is TGCGCCAGCAGCTCAATCCTAAGGACTGCTAACACCGGGGAGCTGTTTTTT.

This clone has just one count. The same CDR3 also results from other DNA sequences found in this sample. This CDR3 is CASSRDRAYEQYF. The CDR3 region has the DNA TGCGCCAGCAGCCGGGACAGGGCCTACGAGCAGTACTTC. This chain uses TRBV5-1 with TRBJ2-7; 9 bases are shared with TRBD1. The length of the CDR3 is 13 residues. Losses at the gene ends were 4 bases for V and 2 bases for J; bases not matched to a gene: 1. Germline V lookup: CDR1 SGHRS, CDR2 YFSETQ.

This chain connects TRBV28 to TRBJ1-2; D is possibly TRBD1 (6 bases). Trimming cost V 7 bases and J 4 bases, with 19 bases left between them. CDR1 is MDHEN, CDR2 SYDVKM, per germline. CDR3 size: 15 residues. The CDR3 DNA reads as TGTGCCAGCACCCAGTGGGACACGGCCTCCTATGGCTACACCTTC. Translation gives CASTQWDTASYGYTF.

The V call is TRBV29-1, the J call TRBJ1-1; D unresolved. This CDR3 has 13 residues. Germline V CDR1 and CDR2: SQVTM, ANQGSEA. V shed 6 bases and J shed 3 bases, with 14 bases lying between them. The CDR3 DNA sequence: TGCAGCGTCACAGACCCCACGGACACTGAAGCTTTCTTT. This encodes CSVTDPTDTEAFF.

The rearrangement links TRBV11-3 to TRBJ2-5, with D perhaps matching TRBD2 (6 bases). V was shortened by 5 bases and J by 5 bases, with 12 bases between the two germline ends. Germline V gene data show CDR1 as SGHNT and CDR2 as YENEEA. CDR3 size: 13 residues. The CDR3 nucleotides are TGTGCCAGCAGCCAACTAGGAGGGGAGACCCAGTACTTC. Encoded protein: CASSQLGGETQYF.

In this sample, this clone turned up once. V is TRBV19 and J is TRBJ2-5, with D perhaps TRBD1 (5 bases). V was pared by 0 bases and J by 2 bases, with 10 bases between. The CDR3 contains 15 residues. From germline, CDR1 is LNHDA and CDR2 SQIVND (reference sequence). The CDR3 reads CASSIESGQQETQYF. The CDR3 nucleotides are TGTGCCAGTAGTATAGAATCAGGGCAACAAGAGACCCAGTACTTC. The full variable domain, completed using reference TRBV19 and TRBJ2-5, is DGGITQSPKYLFRKEGQNVTLSCEQNLNHDAMYWYRQDPGQGLRLIYYSQIVNDFQKGDIAEGYSVSREKKESFPLTVTSAQKNPTAFYLCASSIESGQQETQYFGPGTRLLVL.

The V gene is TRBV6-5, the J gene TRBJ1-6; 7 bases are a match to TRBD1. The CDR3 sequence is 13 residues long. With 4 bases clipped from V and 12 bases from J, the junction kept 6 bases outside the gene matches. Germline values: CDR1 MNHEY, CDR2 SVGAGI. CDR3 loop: CASSSRQGIPLHF. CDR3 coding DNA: TGTGCCAGCAGTTCACGACAGGGAATACCCCTCCACTTT.

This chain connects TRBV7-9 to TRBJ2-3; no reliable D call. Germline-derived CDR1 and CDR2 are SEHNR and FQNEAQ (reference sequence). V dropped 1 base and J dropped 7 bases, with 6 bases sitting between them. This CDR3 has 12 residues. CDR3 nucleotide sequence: TGTGCCAGCAGCTTAGATTCTTATACGCAGTATTTT. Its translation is CASSLDSYTQYF.

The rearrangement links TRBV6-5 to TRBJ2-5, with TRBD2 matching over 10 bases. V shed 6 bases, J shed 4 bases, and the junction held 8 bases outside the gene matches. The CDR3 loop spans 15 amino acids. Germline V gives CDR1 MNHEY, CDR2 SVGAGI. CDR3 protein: CASRRTSGGGETQYF. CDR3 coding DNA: TGTGCCAGCAGAAGGACTAGCGGAGGGGGAGAGACCCAGTACTTC.

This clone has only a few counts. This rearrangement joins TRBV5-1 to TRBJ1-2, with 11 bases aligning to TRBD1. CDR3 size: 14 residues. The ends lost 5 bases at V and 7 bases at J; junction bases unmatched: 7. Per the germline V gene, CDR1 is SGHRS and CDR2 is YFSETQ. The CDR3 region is CASSGQGARFGYTF. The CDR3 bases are TGCGCCAGCAGTGGACAGGGGGCGCGGTTTGGCTACACCTTC.

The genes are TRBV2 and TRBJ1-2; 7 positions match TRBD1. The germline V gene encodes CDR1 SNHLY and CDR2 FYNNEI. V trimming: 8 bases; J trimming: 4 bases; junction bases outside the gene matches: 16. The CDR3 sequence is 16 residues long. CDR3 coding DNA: TGTGCCAGCCTTAGACAGGGCCTCTCTTACCTCTATGGCTACACCTTC. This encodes CASLRQGLSYLYGYTF.

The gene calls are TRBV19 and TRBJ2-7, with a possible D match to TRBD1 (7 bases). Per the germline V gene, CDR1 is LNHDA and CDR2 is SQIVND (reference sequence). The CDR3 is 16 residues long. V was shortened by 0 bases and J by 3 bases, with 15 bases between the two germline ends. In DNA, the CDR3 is TGTGCCAGTAGTATAGAAGCGGAGGGGGCCCTCTACGAGCAGTACTTC. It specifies CASSIEAEGALYEQYF.